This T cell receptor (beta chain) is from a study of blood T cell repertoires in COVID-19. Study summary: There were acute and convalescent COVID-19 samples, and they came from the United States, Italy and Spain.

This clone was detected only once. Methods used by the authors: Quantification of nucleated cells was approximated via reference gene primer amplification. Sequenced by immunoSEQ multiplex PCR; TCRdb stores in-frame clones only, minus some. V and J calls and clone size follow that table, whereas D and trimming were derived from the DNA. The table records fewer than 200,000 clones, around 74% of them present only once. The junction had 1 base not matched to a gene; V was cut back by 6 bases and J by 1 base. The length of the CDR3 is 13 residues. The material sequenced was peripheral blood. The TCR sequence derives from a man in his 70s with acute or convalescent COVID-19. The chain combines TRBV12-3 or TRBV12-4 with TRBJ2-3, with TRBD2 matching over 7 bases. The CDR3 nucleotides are TGTGCCAGCAGGCTAGCGGGCACAGATACGCAGTATTTT. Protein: CASRLAGTDTQYF.